A selection of T cell receptor beta chains follows, all from one sample in a study of blood T cell repertoires in COVID-19. Repertoires were generated with immunoSEQ multiplex PCR, while TCRdb's copy carries only in-frame clones and drops some. The sample holds tens of thousands of clones; about 88% are singletons and the top ten take approximately 7%. The sequenced sample was peripheral blood. These receptors were obtained from a human donor with active COVID-19. The donor label of this sample is uncertain. CDR3s include the opening cysteine and the closing phenylalanine or tryptophan. The D gene is left open where the match is weak. Part of the rows lack a size; the others show once, few, many or a class for expanded clones.

abundance | j_gene | v_gene | d_gene | CDR3aa | CDR3nt
- | TRBJ2-7 | TRBV28 | TRBD1 | CASSPGQGVEQYF | TGTGCCAGCAGCCCGGGACAGGGGGTCGAGCAGTACTTC
- | TRBJ2-1 | TRBV12-3/TRBV12-4 | TRBD2 | CASSFRGGEQFF | TGTGCCAGCAGTTTTCGCGGGGGTGAGCAGTTCTTC
once | TRBJ2-7 | TRBV11-3 | - | CASSSNPGYEQYF | TGTGCCAGCAGCTCCAACCCGGGCTACGAGCAGTACTTC
- | TRBJ2-1 | TRBV3-1/TRBV3-2 | - | CASSRATTQFHYNEQFF | TGTGCCAGCAGCCGAGCGACCACCCAATTTCACTACAATGAGCAGTTCTTC
- | TRBJ1-4 | TRBV2 | TRBD1 | CASRAQGENEKLFF | TGTGCCAGCAGGGCTCAGGGGGAAAATGAAAAACTGTTTTTT
- | TRBJ2-7 | TRBV2 | - | CASISGESYEQYF | TGTGCCAGCATCTCCGGGGAATCCTACGAGCAGTACTTC
- | TRBJ2-7 | TRBV6-2/TRBV6-3 | - | CASSTSYEQYF | TGTGCCAGCAGTACAAGCTACGAGCAGTACTTC
- | TRBJ2-2 | TRBV9 | TRBD2 | CASSARAAGVSAGELFF | TGTGCCAGCAGCGCCAGGGCGGCGGGAGTATCGGCCGGGGAGCTGTTTTTT
few | TRBJ1-6 | TRBV9 | TRBD1 | CASSPRTGGSPLHF | TGTGCCAGCAGCCCAAGGACAGGGGGATCACCCCTCCACTTT
- | TRBJ1-1 | TRBV5-4 | - | CASSWGGETEEAFF | TGTGCCAGCAGCTGGGGAGGGGAGACGGAGGAAGCTTTCTTT
- | TRBJ2-1 | TRBV7-6 | - | CASSPGQTTVF | TGTGCCAGCAGCCCTGGACAGACCACGGTCTTC
- | TRBJ2-7 | TRBV29-1 | TRBD2 | CSVRASGRYEQYF | TGCAGCGTTCGGGCTAGCGGGAGATACGAGCAGTACTTC
- | TRBJ2-2 | TRBV20-1 | - | CSASLLLATGELFF | TGCAGTGCTAGTCTCCTACTAGCCACCGGGGAGCTGTTTTTT
- | TRBJ2-3 | TRBV7-3 | - | CASSLNPGTDTQYF | TGTGCCAGCAGCTTAAATCCAGGCACAGATACGCAGTATTTT
- | TRBJ2-7 | TRBV18 | - | CATRTATSYEQYF | TGTGCCACCCGGACAGCGACCTCCTACGAGCAGTACTTC
- | TRBJ2-7 | TRBV7-9 | - | CASSVGQGYYDEQYF | TGTGCCAGCAGCGTCGGCCAGGGGTATTATGACGAGCAGTACTTC
- | TRBJ1-6 | TRBV7-9 | - | CASSLEDLNKGSPLHF | TGTGCCAGCAGCTTAGAAGATCTTAACAAGGGGTCACCCCTCCACTTT
- | TRBJ2-2 | TRBV7-2 | TRBD2 | CASTSTSGYIGELFF | TGTGCCAGCACCTCGACTAGCGGGTACATCGGGGAGCTGTTTTTT
once | TRBJ2-3 | TRBV9 | TRBD2 | CASSVGPSGVDTQYF | TGTGCCAGCAGCGTAGGCCCTAGCGGGGTGGATACGCAGTATTTT
few | TRBJ1-1 | TRBV11-3 | - | CASSNPAGGYTEAFF | TGTGCCAGCAGCAACCCGGCGGGGGGATATACTGAAGCTTTCTTT
- | TRBJ1-2 | TRBV28 | TRBD1 | CASSLGQGAYGYTF | TGTGCCAGCAGTCTTGGACAGGGGGCCTATGGCTACACCTTC
few | TRBJ2-4 | TRBV12-3/TRBV12-4 | TRBD1 | CASSSDRADIQYF | TGTGCCAGCAGTTCGGACAGGGCGGACATTCAGTACTTC
- | TRBJ2-3 | TRBV7-9 | - | CASSLPFGGDTQYF | TGTGCCAGCAGCTTACCGTTTGGCGGGGATACGCAGTATTTT
- | TRBJ1-6 | TRBV2 | TRBD1 | CATELGTGGTPLHF | TGTGCCACCGAATTAGGTACAGGGGGAACTCCCCTCCACTTT
- | TRBJ2-3 | TRBV7-2 | - | CASSPFADTQYF | TGTGCCAGCAGCCCCTTCGCAGATACGCAGTATTTT
- | TRBJ1-6 | TRBV5-4 | - | CASSFTGSRSPLHF | TGTGCCAGCAGCTTTACAGGGAGTAGATCACCCCTCCACTTT
- | TRBJ2-7 | TRBV5-4 | - | CASSFPGGNYEQYF | TGTGCCAGCAGCTTCCCCGGCGGGAACTACGAGCAGTACTTC
- | TRBJ1-3 | TRBV5-5 | TRBD1 | CASSRTGGGNTIYF | TGTGCCAGCAGTCGGACAGGGGGTGGAAACACCATATATTTT
once | TRBJ2-2 | TRBV7-8 | TRBD2 | CASRSETSGWAGGGELFF | TGTGCCAGCAGATCAGAGACTAGCGGATGGGCCGGTGGCGGGGAGCTGTTTTTT
- | TRBJ1-5 | TRBV19 | - | CASSLFGGTAQPQHF | TGTGCCAGTAGTCTCTTCGGAGGTACGGCTCAGCCCCAGCATTTT
- | TRBJ2-1 | TRBV7-9 | TRBD2 | CASSFSGGDYNEQFF | TGTGCCAGCAGCTTTAGCGGGGGGGATTACAATGAGCAGTTCTTC
- | TRBJ1-5 | TRBV19 | - | CASTPQGYSNQPQHF | TGTGCCAGTACCCCACAGGGTTATAGCAATCAGCCCCAGCATTTT
- | TRBJ1-2 | TRBV10-3 | - | CAISEVTANLYGYTF | TGTGCCATCAGTGAGGTGACAGCGAACCTCTATGGCTACACCTTC
- | TRBJ1-4 | TRBV28 | - | CASSPTGKGVTNEKLFF | TGTGCCAGCAGTCCAACTGGTAAAGGGGTTACTAATGAAAAACTGTTTTTT
- | TRBJ2-5 | TRBV3-1/TRBV3-2 | TRBD1 | CASSSGTVLFRTQYF | TGTGCCAGCAGCTCCGGGACAGTTCTTTTTCGGACCCAGTACTTC
- | TRBJ1-3 | TRBV7-9 | TRBD1 | CASSPAGRGEGNTIYF | TGTGCCAGCAGCCCCGCCGGCAGGGGGGAAGGAAACACCATATATTTT
- | TRBJ1-6 | TRBV7-6 | TRBD1 | CASSAAGQGAFNSPLHF | TGTGCCAGCAGCGCTGCGGGACAGGGGGCATTTAATTCACCCCTCCACTTT
- | TRBJ1-1 | TRBV7-2 | TRBD1 | CASSQQRTGETFF | TGTGCCAGCAGCCAACAAAGGACAGGGGAAACTTTCTTT
- | TRBJ1-1 | TRBV19 | - | CASSTSGFTEAFF | TGTGCCAGTAGTACGTCGGGGTTCACTGAAGCTTTCTTT
once | TRBJ2-5 | TRBV3-1/TRBV3-2 | - | CASSRQGGGYETQYF | TGTGCCAGCAGCCGCCAAGGTGGGGGGTACGAGACCCAGTACTTC
- | TRBJ1-3 | TRBV12-3/TRBV12-4 | - | CASSWGGPSLYF | TGTGCCAGCAGTTGGGGGGGACCCAGCTTATATTTT
- | TRBJ1-5 | TRBV7-2 | - | CASSSGTYSNQPQHF | TGTGCCAGCAGCTCCGGGACTTATAGCAATCAGCCCCAGCATTTT
- | TRBJ1-3 | TRBV7-9 | - | CASSSTVGNTIYF | TGTGCCAGCAGCTCAACGGTGGGAAACACCATATATTTT